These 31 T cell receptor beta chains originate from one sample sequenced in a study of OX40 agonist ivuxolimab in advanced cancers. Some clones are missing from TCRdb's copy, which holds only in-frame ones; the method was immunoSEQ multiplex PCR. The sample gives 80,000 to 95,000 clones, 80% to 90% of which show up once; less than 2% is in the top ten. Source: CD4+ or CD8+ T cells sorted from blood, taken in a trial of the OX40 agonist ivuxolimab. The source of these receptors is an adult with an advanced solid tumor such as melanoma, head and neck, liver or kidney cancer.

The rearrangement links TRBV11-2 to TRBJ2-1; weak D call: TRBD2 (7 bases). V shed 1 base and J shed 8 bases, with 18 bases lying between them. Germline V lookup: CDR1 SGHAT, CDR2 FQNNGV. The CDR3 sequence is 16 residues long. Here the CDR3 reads CASSLGSRGRNDEQFF. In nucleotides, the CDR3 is TGTGCCAGCAGCTTAGGTTCGCGGGGGCGAAACGATGAGCAGTTCTTC.

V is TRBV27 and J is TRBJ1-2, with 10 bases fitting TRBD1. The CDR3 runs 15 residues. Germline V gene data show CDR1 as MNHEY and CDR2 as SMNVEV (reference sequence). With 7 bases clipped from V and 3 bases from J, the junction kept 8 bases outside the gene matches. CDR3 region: CASTLTGGRDYGYTF. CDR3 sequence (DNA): TGTGCCAGCACCTTGACAGGGGGCAGGGACTATGGCTACACCTTC.

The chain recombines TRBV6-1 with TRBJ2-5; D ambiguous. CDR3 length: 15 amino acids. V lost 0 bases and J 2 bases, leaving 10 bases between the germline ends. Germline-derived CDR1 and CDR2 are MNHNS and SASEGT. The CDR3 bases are TGTGCCAGCAGTGAAGCGCTGTCGGATCAAGAGACCCAGTACTTC. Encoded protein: CASSEALSDQETQYF.

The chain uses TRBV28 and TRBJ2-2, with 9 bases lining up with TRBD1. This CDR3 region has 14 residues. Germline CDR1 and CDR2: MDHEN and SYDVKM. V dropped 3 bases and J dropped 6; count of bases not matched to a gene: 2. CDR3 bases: TGTGCCAGCAGTTTGAGACAGGGGGCCGGGGAGCTGTTTTTT. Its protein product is CASSLRQGAGELFF. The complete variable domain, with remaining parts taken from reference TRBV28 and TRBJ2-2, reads DVKVTQSSRYLVKRTGEKVFLECVQDMDHENMFWYRQDPGLGLRLIYFSYDVKMKEKGDIPEGYSVSREKKERFSLILESASTNQTSMYLCASSLRQGAGELFFGEGSRLTVL.

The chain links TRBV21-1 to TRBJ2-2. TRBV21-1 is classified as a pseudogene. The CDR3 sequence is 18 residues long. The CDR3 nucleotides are TGTGCCAGCAGCACCCGAAACTCCGGGACCCGTGGGTCGGGGGAGCTGTTTTTT. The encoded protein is CASSTRNSGTRGSGELFF.

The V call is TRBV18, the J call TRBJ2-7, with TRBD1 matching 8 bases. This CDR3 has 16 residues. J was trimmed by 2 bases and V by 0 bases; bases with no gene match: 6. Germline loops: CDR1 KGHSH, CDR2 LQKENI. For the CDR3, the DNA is TGTGCCAGCTCACCACCATCCGGGACAGGCGCCTACGAGCAGTACTTC. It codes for CASSPPSGTGAYEQYF. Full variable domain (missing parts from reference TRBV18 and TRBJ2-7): NAGVMQNPRHLVRRRGQEARLRCSPMKGHSHVYWYRQLPEEGLKFMVYLQKENIIDESGMPKERFSAEFPKEGPSILRIQQVVRGDSAAYFCASSPPSGTGAYEQYFGPGTRLTVT.

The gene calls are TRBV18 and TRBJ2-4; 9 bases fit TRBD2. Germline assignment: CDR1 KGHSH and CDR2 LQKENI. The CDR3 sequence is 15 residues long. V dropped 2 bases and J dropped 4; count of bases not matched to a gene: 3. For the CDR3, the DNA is TGTGCCAGCTCACCAGAAGCGGGGGGAAAAAACATTCAGTACTTC. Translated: CASSPEAGGKNIQYF.

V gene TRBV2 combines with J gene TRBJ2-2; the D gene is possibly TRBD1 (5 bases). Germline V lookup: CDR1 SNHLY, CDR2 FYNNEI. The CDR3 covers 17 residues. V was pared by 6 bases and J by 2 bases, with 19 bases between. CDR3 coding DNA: TGTGCCAGCAGAAGAGACAGAGACAGACTTAACACCGGGGAGCTGTTTTTT. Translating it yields CASRRDRDRLNTGELFF.

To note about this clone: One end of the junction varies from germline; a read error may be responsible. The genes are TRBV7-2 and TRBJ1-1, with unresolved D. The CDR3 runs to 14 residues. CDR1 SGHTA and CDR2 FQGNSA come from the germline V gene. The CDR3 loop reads CASSLASSYTEAFF. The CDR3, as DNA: TGTGCCAGCAGCCTAGCCTCCTCTTACACTGAAGCTTTCTTT.

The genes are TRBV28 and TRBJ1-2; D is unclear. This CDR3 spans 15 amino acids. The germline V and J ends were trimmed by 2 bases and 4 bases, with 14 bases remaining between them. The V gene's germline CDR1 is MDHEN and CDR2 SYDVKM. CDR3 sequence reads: CASSLIALTGYGYTF. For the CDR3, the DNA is TGTGCCAGCAGTTTAATAGCCCTCACGGGCTATGGCTACACCTTC.

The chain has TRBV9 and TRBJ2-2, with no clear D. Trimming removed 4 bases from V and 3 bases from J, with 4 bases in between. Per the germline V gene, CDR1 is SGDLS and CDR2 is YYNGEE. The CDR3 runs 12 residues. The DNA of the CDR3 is TGTGCCAGCAGCACCTACACCGGGGAGCTGTTTTTT. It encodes CASSTYTGELFF.

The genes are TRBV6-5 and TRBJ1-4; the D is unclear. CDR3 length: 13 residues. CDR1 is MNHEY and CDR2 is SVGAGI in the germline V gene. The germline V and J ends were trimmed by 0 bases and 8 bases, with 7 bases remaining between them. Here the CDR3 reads CASSYSSDEKLFF. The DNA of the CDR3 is TGTGCCAGCAGTTACTCTTCAGACGAAAAACTGTTTTTT.

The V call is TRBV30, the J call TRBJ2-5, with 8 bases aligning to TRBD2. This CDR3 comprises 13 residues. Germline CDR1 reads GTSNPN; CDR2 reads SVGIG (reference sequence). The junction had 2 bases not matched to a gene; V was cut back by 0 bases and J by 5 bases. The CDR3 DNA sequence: TGTGCCTGGAGTGTTCCGGGGGGGGAGACCCAGTACTTC. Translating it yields CAWSVPGGETQYF.

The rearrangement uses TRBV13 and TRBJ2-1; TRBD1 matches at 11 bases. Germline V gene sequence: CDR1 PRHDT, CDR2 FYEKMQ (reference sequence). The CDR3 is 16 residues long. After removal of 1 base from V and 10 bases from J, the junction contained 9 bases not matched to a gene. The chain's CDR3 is CASSLDPGTGGREQFF. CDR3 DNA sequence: TGTGCCAGCAGCTTAGACCCCGGGACAGGGGGACGAGAGCAGTTCTTC.

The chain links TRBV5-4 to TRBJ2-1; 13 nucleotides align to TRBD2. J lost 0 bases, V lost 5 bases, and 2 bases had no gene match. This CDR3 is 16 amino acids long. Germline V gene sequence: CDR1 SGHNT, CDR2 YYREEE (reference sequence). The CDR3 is CASRTSGGSSYNEQFF. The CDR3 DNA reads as TGTGCCAGCAGGACTAGCGGGGGGAGCTCCTACAATGAGCAGTTCTTC.

The CDR3 sequence: CASSLISGFGHGYTF. DNA for the CDR3: TGTGCCAGCAGCTTGATATCCGGGTTCGGCCATGGCTACACCTTC. The chain carries TRBV5-4 and TRBJ1-2; D uncertain. V lost 1 base and J lost 6, with 16 bases in between. CDR3 length equals 15 residues. Germline lookup yields CDR1 SGHNT and CDR2 YYREEE (reference sequence).

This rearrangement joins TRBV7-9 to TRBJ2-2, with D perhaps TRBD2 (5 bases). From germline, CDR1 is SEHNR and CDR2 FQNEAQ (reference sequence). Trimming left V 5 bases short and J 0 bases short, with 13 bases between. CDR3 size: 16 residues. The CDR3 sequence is CASSRGPGSNTGELFF. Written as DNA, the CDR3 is TGTGCCAGCAGCCGCGGGCCGGGTTCGAACACCGGGGAGCTGTTTTTT. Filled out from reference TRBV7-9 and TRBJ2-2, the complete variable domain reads DTGVSQNPRHKITKRGQNVTFRCDPISEHNRLYWYRQTLGQGPEFLTYFQNEAQLEKSRLLSDRFSAERPKGSFSTLEIQRTEQGDSAMYLCASSRGPGSNTGELFFGEGSRLTVL.

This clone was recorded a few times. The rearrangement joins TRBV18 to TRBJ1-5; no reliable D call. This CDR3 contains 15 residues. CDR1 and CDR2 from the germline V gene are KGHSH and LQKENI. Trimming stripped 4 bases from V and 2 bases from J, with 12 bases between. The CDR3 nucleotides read TGTGCCAGCTCACAGGAATTTCTGGGCAATCAGCCCCAGCATTTT. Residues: CASSQEFLGNQPQHF.

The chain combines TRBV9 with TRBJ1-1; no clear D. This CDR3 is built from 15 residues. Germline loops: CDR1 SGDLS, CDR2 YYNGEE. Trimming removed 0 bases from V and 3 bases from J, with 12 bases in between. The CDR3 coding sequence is TGTGCCAGCAGCGTAGGGCGTCAGACTGACACTGAAGCTTTCTTT. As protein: CASSVGRQTDTEAFF.

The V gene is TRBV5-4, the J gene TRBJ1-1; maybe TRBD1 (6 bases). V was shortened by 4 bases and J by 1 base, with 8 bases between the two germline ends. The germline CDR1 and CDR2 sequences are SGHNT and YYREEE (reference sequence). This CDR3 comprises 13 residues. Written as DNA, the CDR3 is TGTGCCAGCAGCGTAGGGGGGAACACTGAAGCTTTCTTT. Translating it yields CASSVGGNTEAFF.

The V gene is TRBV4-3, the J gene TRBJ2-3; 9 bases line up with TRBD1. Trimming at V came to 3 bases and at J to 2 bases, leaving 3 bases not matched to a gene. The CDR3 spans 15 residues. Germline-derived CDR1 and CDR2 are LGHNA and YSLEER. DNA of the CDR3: TGCGCCAGCAGCCAGGGGACAGGGCTCACAGATACGCAGTATTTT. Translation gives CASSQGTGLTDTQYF.

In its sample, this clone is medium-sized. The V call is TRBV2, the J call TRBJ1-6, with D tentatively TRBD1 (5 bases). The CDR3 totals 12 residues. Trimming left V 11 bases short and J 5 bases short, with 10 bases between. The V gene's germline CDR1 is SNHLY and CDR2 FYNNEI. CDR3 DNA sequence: TGTGCCTCCCAACAGGATAATTCACCCCTCCACTTT. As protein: CASQQDNSPLHF.

DNA for the CDR3: TGTGCCAGCAGCAAACGGTCTACAACTAATGAAAAACTGTTTTTT. Its translation: CASSKRSTTNEKLFF. The chain uses TRBV11-2 and TRBJ1-4; D remains unclear. V was pared by 5 bases and J by 0 bases, with 10 bases between. Germline values: CDR1 SGHAT, CDR2 FQNNGV. The CDR3 has 15 residues.

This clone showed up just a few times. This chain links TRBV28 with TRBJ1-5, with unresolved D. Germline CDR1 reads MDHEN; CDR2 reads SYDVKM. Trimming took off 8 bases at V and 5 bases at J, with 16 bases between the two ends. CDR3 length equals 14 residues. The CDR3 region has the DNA TGTGCCAGCCTTCGGACGGAGGACTATCAGCCCCAGCATTTT. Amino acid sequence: CASLRTEDYQPQHF.

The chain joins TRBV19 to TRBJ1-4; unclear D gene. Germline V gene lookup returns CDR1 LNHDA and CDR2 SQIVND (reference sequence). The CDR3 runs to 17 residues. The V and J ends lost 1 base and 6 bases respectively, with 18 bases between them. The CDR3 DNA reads TGTGCCAGTAGTATAGGGCCTCGAGGGTCGGACGATGAAAAACTGTTTTTT. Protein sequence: CASSIGPRGSDDEKLFF.

In DNA, the CDR3 is TGCGCCAGCAGCTTGGAGGGAGATCGCCGAGGTCAGCAGTACTTC. Translation gives CASSLEGDRRGQQYF. The chain links TRBV5-1 to TRBJ2-7, with a weak D call TRBD2 (5 bases). Trimming shortened V by 0 bases and J by 8 bases, and 18 bases separated the two germline ends. The CDR3 length is 15 residues. Germline V gives CDR1 SGHRS, CDR2 YFSETQ.

For the CDR3, the DNA is TGTGCCTGGAGTGCCCGACCGACCCAGAGTGGCTACACCTTC. It codes for CAWSARPTQSGYTF. V usage is TRBV30 and J usage is TRBJ1-2; D remains unclear. CDR3 length equals 14 residues. Trimming removed 1 base at V and 7 bases at J, with 16 bases between. CDR1 GTSNPN and CDR2 SVGIG come from the germline V gene (reference sequence). The full variable domain, in which reference TRBV30 and TRBJ1-2 provide the parts outside the CDR3, is SQTIHQWPATLVQPVGSPLSLECTVEGTSNPNLYWYRQAAGRGLQLLFYSVGIGQISSEVPQNLSASRPQDRQFILSSKKLLLSDSGFYLCAWSARPTQSGYTFGSGTRLTVV.

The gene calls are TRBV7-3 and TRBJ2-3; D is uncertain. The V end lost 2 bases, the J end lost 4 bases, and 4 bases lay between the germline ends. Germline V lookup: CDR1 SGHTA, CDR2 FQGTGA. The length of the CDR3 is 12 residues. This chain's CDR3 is CASSLRADTQYF. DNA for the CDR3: TGTGCCAGCAGCTTACGGGCAGATACGCAGTATTTT.

In DNA form, the CDR3 reads TGTGCCAGCAGTGATGTGGGGGGATCGGGGAACACTGAAGCTTTCTTT. Translated: CASSDVGGSGNTEAFF. The chain combines TRBV25-1 with TRBJ1-1; a possible D gene is TRBD1 (5 bases). Germline CDR1 MGHDK, CDR2 SYGVNS. V lost 3 bases to trimming and J lost 1 base, with 15 bases between them. CDR3 size: 16 residues.

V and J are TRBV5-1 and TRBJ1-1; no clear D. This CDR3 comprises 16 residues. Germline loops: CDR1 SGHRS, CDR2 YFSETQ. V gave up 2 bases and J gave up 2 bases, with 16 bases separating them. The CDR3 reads CASSFNSAGTNTEAFF. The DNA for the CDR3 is TGCGCCAGCAGCTTTAATTCCGCGGGTACCAACACTGAAGCTTTCTTT.

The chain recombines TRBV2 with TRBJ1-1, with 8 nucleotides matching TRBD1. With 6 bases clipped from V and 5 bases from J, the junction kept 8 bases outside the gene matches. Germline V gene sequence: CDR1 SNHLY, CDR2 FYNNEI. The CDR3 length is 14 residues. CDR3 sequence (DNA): TGTGCCAGCAGGGGGGGGACAGGAGGGACTGAAGCTTTCTTT. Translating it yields CASRGGTGGTEAFF.